Described below is a single TCR beta chain sequence and its context. This clone was counted between two and nine times. The specificity of this receptor is unknown. The junction departs from germline at one end; a sequencing error may be responsible. Via the germline V gene, CDR1 is ENHRY and CDR2 SYGVKD. The CDR3 numbers 14 residues from cysteine through phenylalanine. Only CDR3 DNA is held: 42 bases, read in frame from base 1. This sample was taken from a study of Ad26.COV2.S vaccination and SARS-CoV-2 variants listed by TCRdb under 2021. With regard to the full study: Vaccine-arm donors were drawn from COV1001, a multicentre, randomized, double-blind, placebo-controlled phase I-IIa trial of Ad26.COV2.S in healthy adults. Investigators did not know the trial group allocation while performing experiments and assessing outcomes. A total of 32 samples were included in the TCR-sequenced set, comprising roughly 19 Ad26.COV2.S vaccine recipients, 5 placebo recipients and 8 SARS-CoV-2 convalescent individuals. Trial participants were randomized into five groups of five, in which low-dose or high-dose Ad26.COV2.S was given once or twice, or placebo was given on both occasions. Ad26.COV2.S was administered intramuscularly at a dose of 5x10^10 or 1x10^11 viral particles, either as one shot or as two shots given 56 days apart. TCRbeta repertoire sequencing was used to assess the specificity and breadth of SARS-CoV-2-reactive T cell receptors after Ad26.COV2.S vaccination. Study-level results and caveats: Comparable non-spike TCR breadth was observed between vaccine and placebo recipients, consistent with only spike being contained in the vaccine. The study was not powered for comparison of responses between vaccine doses or regimens. It was noted by the authors that total T cell responses may have been underestimated by the TCR breadth and depth analyses. Higher spike-specific TCR breadth was observed in Ad26.COV2.S recipients than in placebo recipients (P = 0.0014). Substantial breadth of spike-specific CD8+ and CD4+ T cell responses was reported after vaccination.

Read against the paper, the sample's treatment or condition label means: around 19 received Ad26.COV2.S at low or high dose, single or two shots; 5 received placebo; per-sample allocation not given. Repertoires of vaccine and placebo recipients were sequenced from samples taken on day 63 after the first injection. In Cohort 1b, 25 or so adults aged 18-55 years were enrolled at a single site in Boston, USA, between 29 July and 7 August 2020. As a vaccine, Ad26.COV2.S was a replication-incompetent adenovirus type 26 vector that expressed a prefusion-stabilized SARS-CoV-2 spike protein derived from the original Wuhan strain. TCRbeta CDR3 regions were sequenced with the immunoSEQ Assay. After extraction, genomic DNA underwent amplification by bias-controlled multiplex PCR, followed by high-throughput sequencing. The paper's data handling went like this. To quantify the absolute abundance of each unique TCRbeta CDR3 region, sequences were collapsed and filtered. T cell fraction was estimated by normalization of TCRbeta template counts to usable DNA, with usable DNA being measured through amplification of reference genes present in all nucleated cells. Repertoire TCRs were annotated as SARS-CoV-2-specific when V gene, CDR3 amino acid sequence and J gene were exactly matched to a known reactive TCR set. The reference SARS-CoV-2 TCR set came from MIRA and was filtered for enrichment in COVID-19-positive ImmuneCODE repertoires, removing public or cross-reactive TCRs. Drawing on the MIRA antigens, annotated TCRs were analysed further at the level of specific ORF or position within ORF. Breadth was defined as annotated unique rearrangements over total unique productive rearrangements; depth was the summed frequency of those rearrangements. Two-sided Wilcoxon rank-sum tests were applied when comparing TCR breadth between groups. TCRdb took this table from immuneACCESS and kept in-frame rearrangements with V and J called. Such tables lack part of the clones; where checked against another copy, unresolved V genes explain under half of the gap, and the rest is unexplained. Clonal size and the V and J genes are those of that table, whereas D and trimming came from the DNA. This sample lists around 340,000 clones; approximately 90% were detected once. Around 5.3% of the sample lies in the top ten.

This chain joins TRBV10-3 to TRBJ1-1; no D gene can be assigned with confidence. The source was peripheral blood, collected in a trial of Ad26.COV2.S vaccine versus placebo. The receptor was isolated from a person between 18 and 65 years old who received the Ad26.COV2.S COVID-19 vaccine or a placebo. The CDR3 is CAISELQINTEAFF. The nucleotides are TGTGCCATCAGTGAATTGCAGATCAACACCGAAGCTTTCTTT.